This note documents a single T cell receptor beta chain sequence. This sample was taken from a study of blood T cell repertoires in COVID-19. TCRdb keeps only in-frame clones here, not all; method: immunoSEQ multiplex PCR. Of nearly 200,000 clones detected, roughly 80% appear once; the ten largest clones hold under 0.95%. With 1 base clipped from V and 2 bases from J, the junction kept 6 bases outside the gene matches. This CDR3 comprises 15 residues. Germline V gives CDR1 SGHRS, CDR2 YFSETQ. The source of this sequence is a man aged 60-69 years with COVID-19, enrolled during active disease. Sequenced material: peripheral blood. V usage is TRBV5-1 and J usage is TRBJ2-7; TRBD1 matches 7 bases. The CDR3 here is CASSLKSGQTYEQYF. The CDR3 DNA reads TGCGCCAGCAGCTTGAAATCGGGACAGACCTACGAGCAGTACTTC.